The next 23 T cell receptor beta chains were all read from a single sample in a study of shared clonotypes between healthy human individuals. Assay: immunoSEQ multiplex PCR; the TCRdb copy retains only in-frame clones and omits some. The repertoire holds about 1.9 million clones, with roughly 95% as singletons. Naive CD8 populations comprised CD45RO-negative cells positively selected for CCR7, excluding terminally differentiated effector memory CD45RA+ cells. The source material was naive CD8+ T cells from PBMCs. All receptors come from a man aged 18-30 years in good health. Some clones in this sample may be carry-over from other donors' samples.

This chain connects TRBV4-3 to TRBJ2-3, with TRBD2 identical over 9 bases. Per germline, CDR1 LGHNA and CDR2 YSLEER. The CDR3 sequence is 14 residues long. V was pared by 4 bases and J by 2 bases, with 1 base of the junction left unmatched. The CDR3 is CASSLGLATDTQYF. The CDR3 nucleotides are TGCGCCAGCAGCCTGGGACTAGCCACAGATACGCAGTATTTT.

J is TRBJ2-4 and V is TRBV7-9; TRBD1 might be the D (6 bases). Trimming pared 5 bases from V and 12 bases from J, leaving 14 bases between. This CDR3 is built from 12 residues. Germline V gene data show CDR1 as SEHNR and CDR2 as FQNEAQ (reference sequence). The CDR3 region is CASSPSGDSQYF. For the CDR3, the DNA is TGTGCCAGCAGCCCATCAGGGGATTCTCAGTACTTC.

V is TRBV27 and J is TRBJ1-5, with D uncertain. In germline, CDR1 is MNHEY, CDR2 SMNVEV (reference sequence). CDR3 length: 16 residues. Trimming removed 5 bases from V and 0 bases from J, with 14 bases in between. CDR3 nucleotide sequence: TGTGCCAGCAGTCCTCCGAAGGCGGGTAGCAATCAGCCCCAGCATTTT. Protein product: CASSPPKAGSNQPQHF.

The chain recombines TRBV4-2 with TRBJ2-5; 7 bases line up with TRBD2. V was clipped by 3 bases and J by 5 bases; unmatched bases: 6. This CDR3 comprises 14 residues. Germline CDR1 LGHNA, CDR2 YNFKEQ. CDR3 sequence reads: CASSQGGPWETQYF. CDR3 nucleotide sequence: TGTGCCAGCAGCCAGGGAGGGCCATGGGAGACCCAGTACTTC.

This clone was picked up one time. The J gene is TRBJ2-7, the V gene TRBV27; TRBD1 matches at 11 bases. This CDR3 is built from 15 residues. Germline V gene lookup returns CDR1 MNHEY and CDR2 SMNVEV (reference sequence). The J segment lost 4 bases and the V segment lost 10 bases, leaving 12 bases of the junction unmatched. CDR3 amino acids: CATSISDRGRYEQYF. The CDR3 DNA reads TGTGCCACCTCAATCTCGGACAGGGGGCGATACGAGCAGTACTTC.

Notes on this clone: The same CDR3 arises from other DNA sequences in this sample as well. V usage is TRBV20-1 and J usage is TRBJ2-2; D uncertain. Germline values: CDR1 DFQATT, CDR2 SNEGSKA (reference sequence). CDR3 length: 11 residues. Trimming pared 3 bases from V and 6 bases from J, leaving 5 bases between. The CDR3 nucleotides read TGCAGTGCTAGGGGCCCCGGGGAGCTGTTTTTT. Residues: CSARGPGELFF.

V usage is TRBV19 and J usage is TRBJ2-1; D is perhaps TRBD1 (6 bases). This CDR3 is built from 16 residues. With 6 bases removed from V and 3 bases from J, the gap between germline ends came to 18 bases. The germline V gene encodes CDR1 LNHDA and CDR2 SQIVND (reference sequence). The CDR3 region has the DNA TGTGCCAGTAGCGCAATTACAGGGTATCTCTACAATGAGCAGTTCTTC. As protein: CASSAITGYLYNEQFF.

The sample holds one count of this clone. The V and J genes are TRBV28 and TRBJ2-7; D possibly corresponds to TRBD2 (5 bases). This CDR3 is built from 14 residues. Germline assignment: CDR1 MDHEN and CDR2 SYDVKM. V lost 7 bases, J lost 0 bases, and 13 bases lay in between. The chain's CDR3 is CASTLRGFSYEQYF. CDR3 sequence (DNA): TGTGCCAGCACCCTTCGCGGGTTCTCCTACGAGCAGTACTTC.

The chain is built from TRBV5-1 and TRBJ1-2, with TRBD1 matching 7 bases. After removal of 3 bases from V and 4 bases from J, the junction contained 6 bases not matched to a gene. Germline CDR1 reads SGHRS; CDR2 reads YFSETQ. This CDR3 is 14 amino acids long. The CDR3 loop reads CASSSGTAVYGYTF. CDR3 bases: TGCGCCAGCAGCTCCGGGACAGCGGTCTATGGCTACACCTTC.

The chain carries TRBV9 and TRBJ2-5; no firm D call. This CDR3 is 12 amino acids long. Trimming took off 3 bases at V and 1 base at J, with 4 bases between the two ends. Germline V lookup: CDR1 SGDLS, CDR2 YYNGEE. The chain's CDR3 is CASSGPQETQYF. CDR3 DNA sequence: TGTGCCAGCAGCGGACCCCAAGAGACCCAGTACTTC.

The rearrangement joins TRBV5-6 to TRBJ2-7, with TRBD2 matching 8 bases. CDR1 is SGHDT and CDR2 is YYEEEE in the germline V gene. CDR3 size: 16 residues. Unmatched junction bases numbered 11, after V lost 2 bases and J lost 4 bases. The CDR3 loop reads CASSLRSAGGRYEQYF. Written as DNA, the CDR3 is TGTGCCAGCAGCTTACGGTCGGCGGGAGGTAGGTACGAGCAGTACTTC.

The gene calls are TRBV7-2 and TRBJ1-2, with D maybe TRBD1 (6 bases). V was shortened by 7 bases and J by 5 bases, with 17 bases between the two germline ends. This CDR3 has 14 amino acids. Per germline, CDR1 SGHTA and CDR2 FQGNSA. CDR3 amino acids: CASITTGALYGYTF. The CDR3 DNA sequence: TGTGCCAGCATCACGACAGGCGCTCTTTATGGCTACACCTTC.

The chain combines TRBV28 with TRBJ1-5; TRBD1 is a possible D gene (5 bases). V lost 5 bases to trimming and J lost 5 bases, with 13 bases between them. Germline lookup yields CDR1 MDHEN and CDR2 SYDVKM. The CDR3 is made up of 14 amino acids. The DNA of the CDR3 is TGTGCCAGCAGTCCGAGGTACAGGTATCAGCCCCAGCATTTT. Protein: CASSPRYRYQPQHF.

The genes are TRBV7-9 and TRBJ2-3; the match to TRBD2 covers 7 bases. V shed 8 bases, J shed 5 bases, and the junction held 10 bases outside the gene matches. Germline V gives CDR1 SEHNR, CDR2 FQNEAQ (reference sequence). The CDR3 covers 14 residues. CDR3 nucleotides: TGTGCCAGCGGTCTCGCGGGAGTTCGAGATACGCAGTATTTT. Protein: CASGLAGVRDTQYF.

The CDR3 is CASTDGPHYGYTF. The DNA for the CDR3 is TGTGCCAGTACAGACGGGCCGCACTATGGCTACACCTTC. J is TRBJ1-2 and V is TRBV19, with unresolved D. In germline, CDR1 is LNHDA, CDR2 SQIVND (reference sequence). The CDR3 loop spans 13 amino acids. Trimming left V 7 bases short and J 3 bases short, with 12 bases between.

This clone was seen once. The genes are TRBV6-1 and TRBJ1-5; D call uncertain. The ends were cut back, 0 bases at V and 9 bases at J, with 18 bases in the middle. This CDR3 region has 16 residues. Germline V gene lookup returns CDR1 MNHNS and CDR2 SASEGT. The chain's CDR3 is CASSEASYQLPGPQHF. CDR3 coding DNA: TGTGCCAGCAGTGAAGCAAGTTATCAGTTACCGGGGCCCCAGCATTTT.

The V and J genes are TRBV6-5 and TRBJ2-7, with unresolved D. Trimming shortened V by 2 bases and J by 3 bases, and 17 bases separated the two germline ends. The CDR3 runs to 16 residues. Germline CDR1 MNHEY, CDR2 SVGAGI. CDR3 region: CASSYSREKGLYEQYF. The CDR3 DNA reads TGTGCCAGCAGTTACAGTAGGGAAAAGGGTCTCTACGAGCAGTACTTC.

The chain is built from TRBV9 and TRBJ2-7; D unclear. The V end lost 2 bases, the J end lost 3 bases, and 12 bases lay between the germline ends. From germline, CDR1 is SGDLS and CDR2 YYNGEE. The CDR3 has 14 amino acids. CDR3 sequence reads: CASSVFPGDYEQYF. In nucleotides, the CDR3 is TGTGCCAGCAGCGTTTTTCCAGGTGACTACGAGCAGTACTTC.

V gene TRBV7-2 combines with J gene TRBJ2-7; 7 bases are shared with TRBD2. This CDR3 is built from 14 residues. Germline V gene lookup returns CDR1 SGHTA and CDR2 FQGNSA. Trimming took 4 bases from V and 0 from J; bases not matched to a gene: 3. CDR3 sequence reads: CASSSSGPSYEQYF. CDR3 sequence (DNA): TGTGCCAGCAGCTCTAGCGGTCCCTCCTACGAGCAGTACTTC.

V is TRBV5-5 and J is TRBJ1-2; D not resolved. V lost 0 bases and J lost 2, with 5 bases in between. There are 13 residues in the CDR3. Germline assignment: CDR1 SGHKS and CDR2 YYEKEE (reference sequence). The CDR3 here is CASSLGSNYGYTF. In DNA, the CDR3 is TGTGCCAGCAGCTTGGGCAGCAACTATGGCTACACCTTC.

The chain uses TRBV9 and TRBJ2-3; 7 bases are a match to TRBD2. The CDR3 contains 16 residues. V dropped 3 bases and J dropped 2; count of bases not matched to a gene: 9. Germline CDR1 and CDR2: SGDLS and YYNGEE. The CDR3 region has the DNA TGTGCCAGCAGCGGGGGGAGGGACTCATACACAGATACGCAGTATTTT. This sequence encodes CASSGGRDSYTDTQYF.

The chain combines TRBV4-2 with TRBJ2-1; D not certain. Germline loops: CDR1 LGHNA, CDR2 YNFKEQ. V gave up 4 bases and J gave up 9 bases, with 10 bases separating them. This CDR3 comprises 12 residues. The CDR3 nucleotides are TGTGCCAGCAGCCCTGCTACGGGTGAGCAGTTCTTC. It specifies CASSPATGEQFF.

This clone has just a few counts. This chain links TRBV2 with TRBJ2-7; the D gene is possibly TRBD2 (6 bases). The CDR3 sequence is 11 residues long. Germline CDR1 SNHLY, CDR2 FYNNEI. V lost 5 bases to trimming and J lost 12 bases, with 14 bases between them. CDR3 protein: CASSRTAGMYF. The DNA of the CDR3 is TGTGCCAGCAGTCGGACGGCGGGGATGTACTTC. The full variable domain, its missing parts supplied by reference TRBV2 and TRBJ2-7, is EPEVTQTPSHQVTQMGQEVILRCVPISNHLYFYWYRQILGQKVEFLVSFYNNEISEKSEIFDDQFSVERPDGSNFTLKIRSTKLEDSAMYFCASSRTAGMYFGPGTRLTVT.